Following are 5 T cell receptor beta chains from one sample sequenced in a study of cytomegalovirus exposure and HLA in healthy donors. Use of 60 Vbeta and 13 Jbeta primers characterized the PCR. Profiling relied on immunoSEQ multiplex PCR, and the TCRdb table lists in-frame clones only, not all of them. The table has about 110,000 clones, 73% seen once. Sequences were obtained from PBMCs. These receptors originate from a man in his forties in good health and CMV-seronegative.

The chain uses TRBV27 and TRBJ2-1; tentatively, D is TRBD1 (6 bases). Trimming took off 0 bases at V and 0 bases at J, with 18 bases between the two ends. The germline V gene encodes CDR1 MNHEY and CDR2 SMNVEV (reference sequence). The CDR3 sequence is 19 residues long. The CDR3: CASSLSRWGQATSYNEQFF. CDR3 coding DNA: TGTGCCAGCAGTTTATCTCGGTGGGGACAAGCTACCTCCTACAATGAGCAGTTCTTC.

The rearrangement uses TRBV4-1 and TRBJ1-5; D unclear. Trimming removed 1 base from V and 0 bases from J, with 7 bases in between. Germline assignment: CDR1 MGHRA and CDR2 YSYEKL. The CDR3 is made up of 15 amino acids. CDR3: CASSQAPSSNQPQHF. DNA for the CDR3: TGCGCCAGCAGCCAAGCCCCGAGTAGCAATCAGCCCCAGCATTTT.

CDR3 nucleotides: TGTGCCACCAGCAGAGACCTAACGAGCTCCTACGAGCAGTACTTC. Translation gives CATSRDLTSSYEQYF. The genes are TRBV15 and TRBJ2-7; D ambiguous. V was cut by 0 bases and J by 0 bases, with 9 bases left in between. CDR3 length: 15 amino acids. The germline V gene has CDR1 LNHNV and CDR2 YYDKDF (reference sequence).

V and J are TRBV30 and TRBJ1-5; D not certain. The CDR3 is 13 amino acids. Between the trimmed V and J ends, which lost 0 bases and 4 bases, there was a span of 7 bases. CDR1 and CDR2 (germline): GTSNPN, SVGIG (reference sequence). The CDR3, as DNA: TGTGCCTGGAGTGTACAAACAAATCAGCCCCAGCATTTT. Its protein product is CAWSVQTNQPQHF.

The rearrangement joins TRBV5-1 to TRBJ1-1, with D possibly matching TRBD1 (6 bases). Per germline, CDR1 SGHRS and CDR2 YFSETQ. V was pared by 1 base and J by 1 base, with 11 bases between. The CDR3 has 15 residues. CDR3 sequence reads: CASSLQGLENTEAFF. The CDR3 nucleotides are TGCGCCAGCAGCTTGCAGGGGCTAGAGAACACTGAAGCTTTCTTT.